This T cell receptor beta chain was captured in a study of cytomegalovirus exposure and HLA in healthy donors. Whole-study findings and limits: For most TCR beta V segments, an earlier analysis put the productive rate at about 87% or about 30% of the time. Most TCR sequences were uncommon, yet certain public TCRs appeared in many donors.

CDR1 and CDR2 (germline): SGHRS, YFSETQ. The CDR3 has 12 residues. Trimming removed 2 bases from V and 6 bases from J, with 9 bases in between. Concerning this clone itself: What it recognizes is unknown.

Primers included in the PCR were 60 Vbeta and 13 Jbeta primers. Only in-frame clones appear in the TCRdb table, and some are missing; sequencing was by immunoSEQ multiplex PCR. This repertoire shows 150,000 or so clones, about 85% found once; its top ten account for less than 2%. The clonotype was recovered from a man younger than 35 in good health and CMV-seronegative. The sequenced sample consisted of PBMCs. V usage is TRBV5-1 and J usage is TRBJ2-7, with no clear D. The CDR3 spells CASSLPAFEQYF. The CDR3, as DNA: TGCGCCAGCAGCTTACCCGCGTTCGAGCAGTACTTC.